The rows below give T cell receptor beta chains drawn from one sample of a study of T cells after posttransplantation cyclophosphamide. The method was immunoSEQ multiplex PCR; TCRdb's version includes in-frame clones alone and lacks a portion of them. This table holds 35,000 to 40,000 clones with no singletons; the top ten claim 2.5%. The sample was PBMCs. Every receptor here comes from a man between 45 and 60 years old in good health, CMV-negative, and a related stem cell transplant donor. Both conserved end residues are trimmed from each CDR3. D genes are given only for firm matches.

d_call: TRBD2
v_call: TRBV29-1
j_call: TRBJ2-7
cdr3_aa: STSPTSGSGEQY

d_call: .
v_call: TRBV19
j_call: TRBJ2-3
cdr3_aa: ASSIDAGSSTDTQY

d_call: TRBD1
v_call: TRBV29-1
j_call: TRBJ1-2
cdr3_aa: SVGTVNYGYT

d_call: TRBD1
v_call: TRBV11-3
j_call: TRBJ2-1
cdr3_aa: ASRRQGDRNEQF

d_call: TRBD1
v_call: TRBV19
j_call: TRBJ1-1
cdr3_aa: ASSMSGGASEAF

d_call: .
v_call: TRBV19
j_call: TRBJ1-5
cdr3_aa: ASSIAGIHQPQH

d_call: .
v_call: TRBV7-9
j_call: TRBJ2-5
cdr3_aa: ASSLVLPQETQY

d_call: TRBD1
v_call: TRBV7-9
j_call: TRBJ2-7
cdr3_aa: ASSPWDRVGHEQY

d_call: TRBD1
v_call: TRBV7-2
j_call: TRBJ1-6
cdr3_aa: ASNLEVLGQGVWSPLH

d_call: TRBD1
v_call: TRBV19
j_call: TRBJ2-1
cdr3_aa: ASRDGQGSPNEQF

d_call: TRBD1
v_call: TRBV2
j_call: TRBJ1-4
cdr3_aa: ASRLQGRGEKLF

d_call: TRBD2
v_call: TRBV5-1
j_call: TRBJ2-5
cdr3_aa: ASSFSGGFQGTQY

d_call: .
v_call: TRBV2
j_call: TRBJ2-5
cdr3_aa: ASSDEWQETQY

d_call: .
v_call: TRBV5-4
j_call: TRBJ1-1
cdr3_aa: ASSLWGRTNTEAF

d_call: TRBD2
v_call: TRBV29-1
j_call: TRBJ2-3
cdr3_aa: SVEAGLAGYTDTQY

d_call: TRBD1
v_call: TRBV18
j_call: TRBJ1-1
cdr3_aa: ASSPGQGLFYTEAF

d_call: TRBD2
v_call: TRBV9
j_call: TRBJ2-2
cdr3_aa: ASSVGGGANTGELF

d_call: TRBD1
v_call: TRBV19
j_call: TRBJ1-5
cdr3_aa: ASSRTRTGEQPQH

d_call: .
v_call: TRBV6-5
j_call: TRBJ1-2
cdr3_aa: ASSYSKGEGYT

d_call: .
v_call: TRBV20-1
j_call: TRBJ2-1
cdr3_aa: SAPYTNEQF

d_call: TRBD2
v_call: TRBV30
j_call: TRBJ2-6
cdr3_aa: AWSGTSDSGANVLT

d_call: .
v_call: TRBV7-9
j_call: TRBJ2-3
cdr3_aa: ASSLGQPSTDTQY

d_call: .
v_call: TRBV4-1
j_call: TRBJ2-5
cdr3_aa: ASSQDWQGAGEQY

d_call: .
v_call: TRBV11-1
j_call: TRBJ1-2
cdr3_aa: ASSREFNYGYT

d_call: TRBD1
v_call: TRBV5-1
j_call: TRBJ1-2
cdr3_aa: ASSLRTGDYGYT

d_call: .
v_call: TRBV6-1
j_call: TRBJ1-4
cdr3_aa: ASRRGQGEKLF

d_call: TRBD2
v_call: TRBV2
j_call: TRBJ2-1
cdr3_aa: ASSPGGLEQF

d_call: TRBD2
v_call: TRBV11-2
j_call: .
cdr3_aa: ASSFASGEGHEQY

d_call: .
v_call: TRBV18
j_call: TRBJ1-3
cdr3_aa: ASSPSTGLSGNTIY

d_call: .
v_call: TRBV30
j_call: TRBJ2-7
cdr3_aa: AWSRRQSSSYEQY

d_call: .
v_call: TRBV7-9
j_call: TRBJ2-3
cdr3_aa: ASGDGGADTDTQY

d_call: TRBD2
v_call: TRBV5-1
j_call: TRBJ2-1
cdr3_aa: ASSLGRLAGANEQF

d_call: .
v_call: TRBV19
j_call: TRBJ2-3
cdr3_aa: ASSIGQISTDTQY

d_call: TRBD2
v_call: TRBV9
j_call: TRBJ2-3
cdr3_aa: ASSVLDERGATDTQY

d_call: .
v_call: TRBV27
j_call: TRBJ2-7
cdr3_aa: ASSPRPRGRSYEQY

d_call: .
v_call: TRBV18
j_call: TRBJ2-7
cdr3_aa: ASSPTYTRYEQY

d_call: .
v_call: TRBV19
j_call: TRBJ1-5
cdr3_aa: ASSIDGENQPQH

d_call: TRBD2
v_call: TRBV7-3
j_call: TRBJ2-2
cdr3_aa: ASSFNQRGNAGELF

d_call: .
v_call: TRBV14
j_call: TRBJ2-7
cdr3_aa: ASSQFSRYEQY

d_call: .
v_call: TRBV5-1
j_call: TRBJ2-5
cdr3_aa: ASSLGDLVRGETQY

d_call: .
v_call: TRBV19
j_call: TRBJ1-2
cdr3_aa: ASSWTGEFGYT

d_call: .
v_call: TRBV5-4
j_call: TRBJ2-5
cdr3_aa: ASSPDSLKETQY

d_call: TRBD1
v_call: TRBV28
j_call: TRBJ1-5
cdr3_aa: ASLAGTGIKPQH

d_call: TRBD2
v_call: TRBV5-1
j_call: TRBJ2-7
cdr3_aa: ASSLGLAGLYYEQY

d_call: .
v_call: TRBV19
j_call: TRBJ1-5
cdr3_aa: ASAAGGGQPQH

d_call: .
v_call: TRBV7-8
j_call: TRBJ2-7
cdr3_aa: ASSSPRRGRAYEQY

d_call: .
v_call: TRBV9
j_call: TRBJ1-1
cdr3_aa: ASSPLERYTEAF

d_call: .
v_call: TRBV27
j_call: TRBJ2-7
cdr3_aa: ASSLGPGVGYEQY

d_call: .
v_call: TRBV7-3
j_call: TRBJ2-1
cdr3_aa: ASSQGHSSYNEQF

d_call: TRBD2
v_call: TRBV18
j_call: TRBJ2-3
cdr3_aa: ASSPLAGVTDTQY

d_call: .
v_call: TRBV30
j_call: TRBJ2-6
cdr3_aa: AWRRPGANVLT

d_call: .
v_call: TRBV25-1
j_call: TRBJ1-1
cdr3_aa: ASFRIKCRAF

d_call: TRBD1
v_call: TRBV27
j_call: TRBJ1-2
cdr3_aa: ATRTGGLYGYT

d_call: TRBD2
v_call: TRBV5-1
j_call: TRBJ2-1
cdr3_aa: ASSSAGTSGRSSYNEQF